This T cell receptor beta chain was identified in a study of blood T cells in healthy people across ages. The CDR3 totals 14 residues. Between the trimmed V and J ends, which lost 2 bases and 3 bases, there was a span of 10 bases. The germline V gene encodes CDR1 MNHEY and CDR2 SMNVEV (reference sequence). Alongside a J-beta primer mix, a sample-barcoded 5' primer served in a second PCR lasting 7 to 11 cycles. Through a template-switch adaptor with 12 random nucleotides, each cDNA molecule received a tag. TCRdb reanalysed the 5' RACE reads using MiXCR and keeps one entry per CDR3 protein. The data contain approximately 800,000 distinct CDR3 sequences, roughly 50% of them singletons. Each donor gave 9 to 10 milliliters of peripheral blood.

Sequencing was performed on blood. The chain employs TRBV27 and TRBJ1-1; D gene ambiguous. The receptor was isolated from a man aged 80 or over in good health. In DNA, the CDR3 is TGTGCCAGCAGTTTACTGGGTGGGGACACTGAAGCTTTCTTT. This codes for CASSLLGGDTEAFF.